Described below is a single TCR beta chain sequence and its context. Its specificity is not known. These data belong to a study of PD-1 blockade in classical Hodgkin lymphoma. Study overall: Nivolumab 3 mg/kg was given intravenously every 2 weeks. Study-wide findings and caveats: Whatever underlies the repertoire differences (possibly disease activity or prior therapy) remains undefined.

Brentuximab vedotin exposure varied, and every patient relapsed after autologous stem cell transplantation. Using immunoSEQ multiplex PCR, the repertoire was profiled, and TCRdb retains in-frame clones only, with some absent. The table has roughly 42,000 clones, over 70% seen once. This TCR came from a human donor with classical Hodgkin lymphoma. This specimen was peripheral blood mononuclear cells (PBMCs), taken at baseline.

In DNA, the CDR3 is TGTGCCAGCAGCTTAGTAGGTCCTGGAAACACCATATATTTT. The encoded protein is CASSLVGPGNTIYF. This chain links TRBV11-2 with TRBJ1-3; D gene unclear. The CDR3 runs to 14 residues. Trimming took 1 base from V and 2 from J, leaving 6 bases between them. CDR1 is SGHAT and CDR2 is FQNNGV in the germline V gene.